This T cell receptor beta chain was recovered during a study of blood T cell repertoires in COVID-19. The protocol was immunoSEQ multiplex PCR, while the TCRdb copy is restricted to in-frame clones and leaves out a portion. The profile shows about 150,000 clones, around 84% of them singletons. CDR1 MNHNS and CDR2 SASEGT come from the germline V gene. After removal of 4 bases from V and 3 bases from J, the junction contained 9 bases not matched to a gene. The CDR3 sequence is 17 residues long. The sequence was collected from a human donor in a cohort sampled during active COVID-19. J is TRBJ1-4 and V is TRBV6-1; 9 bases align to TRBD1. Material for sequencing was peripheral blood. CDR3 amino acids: CASSARLGQGPNEKLFF. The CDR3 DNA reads TGTGCCAGCAGTGCCCGACTGGGACAGGGACCTAATGAAAAACTGTTTTTT.